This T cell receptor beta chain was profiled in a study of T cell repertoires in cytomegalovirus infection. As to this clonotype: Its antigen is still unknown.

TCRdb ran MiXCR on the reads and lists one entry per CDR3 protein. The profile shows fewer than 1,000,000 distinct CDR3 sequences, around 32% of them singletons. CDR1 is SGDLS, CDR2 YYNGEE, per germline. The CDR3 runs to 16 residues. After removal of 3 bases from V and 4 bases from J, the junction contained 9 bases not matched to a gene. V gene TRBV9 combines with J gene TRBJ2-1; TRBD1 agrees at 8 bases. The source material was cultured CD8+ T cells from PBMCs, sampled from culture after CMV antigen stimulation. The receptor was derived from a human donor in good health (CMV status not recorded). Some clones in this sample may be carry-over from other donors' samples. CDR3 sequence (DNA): TGTGCCAGCAGCGGAGGCACAGGGGGGCTATACAATGAGCAGTTCTTC. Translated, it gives CASSGGTGGLYNEQFF.